Listed below are T cell receptor beta chains from one sample, sequenced in a study of CD8 T cells in Susac syndrome. TCRdb independently ran MiXCR on the immunoSEQ multiplex PCR reads; one entry per CDR3 protein. The sample carries about 90,000 distinct CDR3 sequences, 85% to 95% recorded once. The sample consisted of CD8+ T cells from PBMCs. All receptors derive from a human donor in good health. Each CDR3 is given without its conserved first and last residue. The D gene is left open where the match is weak.

TRBJ2-3 NA TRBV12-5 ASDPDWRGPADTQY
TRBJ2-5 TRBD2 TRBV29-1 SVEGIAGDQETQY
TRBJ2-7 NA TRBV27 ASSFLPGPYEQY
TRBJ2-3 TRBD2 TRBV20-1 SARGLADGFYSTDTQY
TRBJ2-3 NA TRBV5-6 ASTDTTDTQY
TRBJ1-6 NA TRBV20-1 SARDWTAQGSPLH
TRBJ2-2 NA TRBV13 ASSIQSSGELF
TRBJ2-5 NA TRBV6-6 ATNSDKAQY
TRBJ2-1 TRBD2 TRBV4-1 ASSQGTSGGNNEQF
TRBJ2-1 TRBD2 TRBV13 ASSPSSGGPYNEQF
TRBJ1-2 TRBD1 TRBV12-3/TRBV12-4 ASSTGTVYGYT
TRBJ2-3 NA TRBV20-1 SASPGDSSTDTQY
TRBJ2-7 NA TRBV13 ASSKGLSYEQY
TRBJ2-3 NA TRBV9 ASSAWDFTTDTQY
TRBJ1-2 TRBD1 TRBV7-9 ASSSTGVNYGYT
TRBJ2-3 NA TRBV7-3 ASSLGFGGGHTDTQY
TRBJ2-1 NA TRBV14 ASSQTKALSYNEQF
TRBJ2-5 TRBD2 TRBV14 ASSQDPGLAGLETQY
TRBJ2-5 NA TRBV29-1 SVPGSRETQY
TRBJ1-2 TRBD1 TRBV5-1 ASSPVPGGGGYT
TRBJ1-2 NA TRBV12-3/TRBV12-4 ASSLSYGYT
TRBJ1-2 NA TRBV19 ASTLRGGSNYGYT
TRBJ1-4 NA TRBV19 ASDSGATNEKLF
TRBJ1-6 NA TRBV28 ASRLGTTDNSPLH
TRBJ1-1 NA TRBV7-6 ASSFEGSDTEAF
TRBJ2-7 NA TRBV4-1 ASSLTGPSIEQY
TRBJ2-2 TRBD1 TRBV13 ASRSRQGAGTGELF
TRBJ2-1 NA TRBV13 ASSSSSSYNEQF
TRBJ2-5 TRBD2 TRBV7-6 ASSPRGGAQETQY
TRBJ2-7 NA TRBV9 ASSGDSSSYEQY
TRBJ2-7 NA TRBV2 ASSPPYEQY
TRBJ2-4 NA TRBV4-1 ASSQGTLLAKNIQY
TRBJ2-7 TRBD1 TRBV3-1 ASSRTGGSSYEQY
TRBJ2-3 TRBD2 TRBV7-6 ASSLVPSGGGDTQY
TRBJ2-1 TRBD2 TRBV7-8 ASSSGGPEF
TRBJ1-4 NA TRBV28 ACLGGRLPTNEKLF
TRBJ1-2 TRBD1 TRBV20-1 SARDTRGDGYT
TRBJ2-7 TRBD2 TRBV20-1 SARGNSGGFSYEQY
TRBJ2-5 TRBD2 TRBV12-5 ASGFLVAGGRETQY
TRBJ2-2 NA TRBV24-1 ATTRPDRELF
TRBJ1-1 NA TRBV28 ASSFPAVNTEAF
TRBJ2-1 TRBD2 TRBV5-4 ASSFGTIYNEQF
TRBJ1-5 NA TRBV6-6 ASSAGLGNQPQH
TRBJ1-1 NA TRBV7-9 ASSPTRGAGMNTEAF
TRBJ2-5 NA TRBV3-1 ASSQGWELQETQY
TRBJ2-1 TRBD2 TRBV7-9 ASSKRASGVYNEQF
TRBJ1-1 NA TRBV29-1 SVAGGSGNTEAF
TRBJ2-7 NA TRBV18 ASSPQVEQY
TRBJ2-7 NA TRBV2 ASSDTGGEQY
TRBJ2-2 NA TRBV19 AGSGISGELF
TRBJ2-7 TRBD2 TRBV3-1 ASSCPVPHGGAYEQY
TRBJ1-3 NA TRBV29-1 SVEDRGGPGNTIY
TRBJ1-5 NA TRBV9 ASSVPRTMGYYQPQH